These 32 T cell receptor beta chains were sequenced from one sample in a study of control samples from healthy donors and cancer patients. This table comes from immunoSEQ multiplex PCR, and its TCRdb copy is limited to in-frame clones, with some not included. Of approximately 81,000 clones listed, roughly 93% were seen once; the top ten hold around 4.9%. The sequencing sample was made of blood. The source of these receptors is a woman between 18 and 29 years old in good health.

V is TRBV21-1 and J is TRBJ2-7; the table names TRBD2, a call not compared with the DNA. TRBV21-1 counts as a pseudogene. The CDR3 spans 15 residues. This chain's CDR3 is CASSKAGLADYEQYF. The CDR3 bases are TGTGCCAGCAGCAAAGCGGGACTAGCGGACTACGAGCAGTACTTC.

The chain joins TRBV11-3 to TRBJ2-1, with a weak D call TRBD2 (6 bases). The length of the CDR3 is 14 residues. Trimming removed 4 bases from V and 5 bases from J, with 12 bases in between. The germline V gene has CDR1 SGHNT and CDR2 YENEEA. CDR3 in amino acids: CASSSHGGDNEQFF. In DNA, the CDR3 is TGTGCCAGCAGCTCGCATGGCGGGGACAATGAGCAGTTCTTC. Combining the CDR3 with reference TRBV11-3 and TRBJ2-1 gives the whole variable domain EAGVVQSPRYKIIEKKQPVAFWCNPISGHNTLYWYLQNLGQGPELLIRYENEEAVDDSQLPKDRFSAERLKGVDSTLKIQPAELGDSAVYLCASSSHGGDNEQFFGPGTRLTVL.

The chain is built from TRBV11-1 and TRBJ2-1; 9 nucleotides line up with TRBD2. This CDR3 region has 15 residues. CDR1 is SGHAT, CDR2 FQDESV, per germline (reference sequence). The ends lost 1 base at V and 5 bases at J; junction bases unmatched: 3. The CDR3 region is CASSLGLAGNNEQFF. Written as DNA, the CDR3 is TGTGCCAGCAGCTTAGGTCTAGCGGGGAACAATGAGCAGTTCTTC.

This chain connects TRBV14 to TRBJ1-1; maybe TRBD1 (6 bases). The CDR3 totals 15 residues. Trimming removed 0 bases from V and 4 bases from J, with 12 bases in between. Germline-derived CDR1 and CDR2 are SGHDN and FVKESK. In DNA, the CDR3 is TGTGCCAGCAGCCAAGAATGGGGGCCCTTCACTGAAGCTTTCTTT. Translated, it gives CASSQEWGPFTEAFF.

V usage is TRBV7-9 and J usage is TRBJ2-4; D uncertain. Trimming removed 2 bases at V and 8 bases at J, with 16 bases between. Germline V gene lookup returns CDR1 SEHNR and CDR2 FQNEAQ (reference sequence). This CDR3 is built from 15 residues. The CDR3 DNA follows: TGTGCCAGCAGCTTACCCGTCCCTTTCTTGGACATTCAGTACTTC. Protein: CASSLPVPFLDIQYF.

This chain links TRBV19 with TRBJ2-1, with 9 bases lining up with TRBD2. Germline values: CDR1 LNHDA, CDR2 SQIVND (reference sequence). The CDR3 covers 21 residues. V trimming: 2 bases; J trimming: 1 base; junction bases outside the gene matches: 18. The CDR3 DNA reads as TGTGCCAGTAGTATAATCGTTCTAGCGGGACGAATAACAGAATCCTACAATGAGCAGTTCTTC. This encodes CASSIIVLAGRITESYNEQFF.

The V gene is TRBV19, the J gene TRBJ2-1; tentatively, D is TRBD2 (5 bases). Germline values: CDR1 LNHDA, CDR2 SQIVND (reference sequence). The CDR3 is made up of 16 amino acids. V lost 3 bases, J lost 0 bases, and 12 bases lay in between. The CDR3 sequence: CASSIGGGPSYNEQFF. CDR3 sequence (DNA): TGTGCCAGTAGTATTGGTGGAGGACCCTCCTACAATGAGCAGTTCTTC.

The count of this clone is one. This chain joins TRBV12-3 or TRBV12-4 and TRBJ1-2, with TRBD1 matching over 7 bases. After removal of 6 bases from V and 7 bases from J, the junction contained 8 bases not matched to a gene. This CDR3 comprises 13 residues. CDR3 region: CASSNDREFGYTF. The CDR3 DNA reads TGTGCCAGCAGCAACGACAGGGAGTTTGGCTACACCTTC.

The J gene is TRBJ2-7, the V gene TRBV19; no clear D gene. V was pared by 5 bases and J by 3 bases, with 11 bases between. CDR1 and CDR2 (germline): LNHDA, SQIVND (reference sequence). The CDR3 contains 13 residues. CDR3 residues: CASSGNVGYEQYF. The CDR3 DNA follows: TGTGCCAGTAGTGGGAACGTCGGCTACGAGCAGTACTTC.

This clone was counted a single time. J is TRBJ2-1 and V is TRBV6-6, with 11 bases identical to TRBD2. CDR3 length: 14 residues. The V gene end was trimmed by 6 bases and the J gene end by 4 bases; junction bases not matched to a gene: 2. The V gene's germline CDR1 is MNHNY and CDR2 SVGAGI (reference sequence). In DNA form, the CDR3 reads TGTGCCAGCAGGCGGACTAGCGGGTACAATGAGCAGTTCTTC. This codes for CASRRTSGYNEQFF.

The CDR3, as DNA: TGCAGCGTTCTGACCGCCCAGACCCAGTACTTC. Residues: CSVLTAQTQYF. The V gene is TRBV29-1, the J gene TRBJ2-5; D not resolved. Germline V gene lookup returns CDR1 SQVTM and CDR2 ANQGSEA. With 5 bases removed from V and 6 bases from J, the gap between germline ends came to 10 bases. There are 11 residues in the CDR3.

The chain carries TRBV9 and TRBJ1-5; D possibly corresponds to TRBD1 (5 bases). With 3 bases removed from V and 0 bases from J, the gap between germline ends came to 13 bases. Germline V gene sequence: CDR1 SGDLS, CDR2 YYNGEE. CDR3 length: 16 residues. The CDR3 coding sequence is TGTGCCAGCAGCGGGATCGGGGCGGATAGCAATCAGCCCCAGCATTTT. Its translation: CASSGIGADSNQPQHF.

This chain links TRBV15 with TRBJ2-7, with 7 bases aligning to TRBD2. The V and J ends lost 1 base and 3 bases, in that order; junction bases with no gene match: 3. The CDR3 runs 14 residues. CDR1 is LNHNV and CDR2 is YYDKDF in the germline V gene (reference sequence). CDR3 DNA: TGTGCCACCAGCAGAGCGGGACTAAACTACGAGCAGTACTTC. The encoded protein is CATSRAGLNYEQYF.

This rearrangement joins TRBV5-1 to TRBJ2-5, with D uncertain. The CDR3 covers 14 residues. Trimming took 0 bases from V and 5 from J, leaving 11 bases between them. From germline, CDR1 is SGHRS and CDR2 YFSETQ. CDR3 sequence reads: CASSLGHRGETQYF. The CDR3 DNA reads TGCGCCAGCAGCTTGGGCCACAGAGGCGAGACCCAGTACTTC.

The rearrangement links TRBV6-5 to TRBJ2-7; D is possibly TRBD1 (5 bases). The V end was cut by 6 bases, the J end by 1 base, with 7 bases between. CDR1 is MNHEY and CDR2 is SVGAGI in the germline V gene. This CDR3 is 12 amino acids long. CDR3 sequence: CASRTVSYEQYF. CDR3 in DNA: TGTGCCAGCAGGACAGTTTCCTACGAGCAGTACTTC.

The genes are TRBV24-1 and TRBJ1-2, with D perhaps matching TRBD1 (6 bases). Trimming stripped 5 bases from V and 8 bases from J, with 14 bases between. Germline lookup yields CDR1 KGHDR and CDR2 SFDVKD. The CDR3 totals 13 residues. For the CDR3, the DNA is TGTGCCACCAGTGGCCGGAACAGGGAAGGCTACACCTTC. Translated: CATSGRNREGYTF.

This clone showed up just once. The chain carries TRBV4-2 and TRBJ2-7; 11 bases fit TRBD2. This CDR3 comprises 15 residues. The V segment lost 8 bases and the J segment 3 bases; nucleotides outside the gene matches: 9. The V gene's germline CDR1 is LGHNA and CDR2 YNFKEQ. CDR3 DNA: TGTGCCAGCGGTATAGCGGGGGGGCCCGACTACGAGCAGTACTTC. Translation gives CASGIAGGPDYEQYF.

CDR3: CASSRTVDYGYTF. In DNA form, the CDR3 reads TGTGCCAGCTCACGAACGGTTGACTATGGCTACACCTTC. V and J are TRBV18 and TRBJ1-2; D is ambiguous. V lost 4 bases to trimming and J lost 3 bases, with 9 bases between them. CDR1 KGHSH and CDR2 LQKENI come from the germline V gene. This CDR3 is 13 amino acids long.

The chain carries TRBV6-2 or TRBV6-3 and TRBJ2-2; 7 nucleotides match TRBD1. The CDR3 length is 17 residues. Germline-derived CDR1 and CDR2 are MNHEY and SVGEGT. Trimming took 0 bases from V and 3 from J; bases not matched to a gene: 7. CDR3 bases: TGTGCCAGCAGTTACTCGGGGAGACAGGGATACACCGGGGAGCTGTTTTTT. As protein: CASSYSGRQGYTGELFF.

The chain has TRBV19 and TRBJ1-2; 9 bases match TRBD1. The CDR3 is 15 residues long. The germline V gene has CDR1 LNHDA and CDR2 SQIVND (reference sequence). The J segment lost 8 bases and the V segment lost 1 base, leaving 8 bases of the junction unmatched. CDR3 nucleotides: TGTGCCAGTAGTATAGTTCCCGGGACAGGGAAAGGCTACACCTTC. It is translated as CASSIVPGTGKGYTF.

This rearrangement joins TRBV3-1 (or the pseudogene TRBV3-2) to TRBJ2-1; D unresolved. Germline V gene lookup returns CDR1 LGHDT and CDR2 YNNKEL (reference sequence). CDR3 size: 13 residues. With 5 bases removed from V and 5 bases from J, the gap between germline ends came to 10 bases. DNA of the CDR3: TGTGCCAGCAGCTCGGCTAGGGACAATGAGCAGTTCTTC. It yields the protein CASSSARDNEQFF.

The rearrangement joins TRBV11-2 to TRBJ1-4; perhaps TRBD1 as D (6 bases). CDR1 is SGHAT and CDR2 is FQNNGV in the germline V gene. The CDR3 has 16 amino acids. The germline V and J ends were trimmed by 0 bases and 5 bases, with 13 bases remaining between them. The CDR3: CASSLDRGGRNEKLFF. CDR3 bases: TGTGCCAGCAGCTTAGATCGGGGGGGGCGGAATGAAAAACTGTTTTTT.

The V gene is TRBV5-1, the J gene TRBJ1-6, with 7 bases identical to TRBD1. From germline, CDR1 is SGHRS and CDR2 YFSETQ. The CDR3 length is 15 residues. V dropped 4 bases and J dropped 5; count of bases not matched to a gene: 6. The CDR3 spells CASSREGTDNSPLHF. The DNA for the CDR3 is TGCGCCAGCAGCCGCGAGGGGACAGATAATTCACCCCTCCACTTT.

This clone has just one count. The chain uses TRBV27 and TRBJ2-3, with unresolved D. Germline assignment: CDR1 MNHEY and CDR2 SMNVEV (reference sequence). V lost 0 bases and J 4 bases, leaving 8 bases between the germline ends. CDR3 length: 14 amino acids. DNA of the CDR3: TGTGCCAGCAGTTTATCTGGTCGCTCAGATACGCAGTATTTT. This encodes CASSLSGRSDTQYF.

V and J are TRBV15 and TRBJ1-2; D gene ambiguous. Looked up from germline, CDR1 is LNHNV and CDR2 is YYDKDF (reference sequence). Trimming took 1 base from V and 7 from J, leaving 7 bases between them. The CDR3 spans 12 residues. CDR3 sequence reads: CATSRVEAGYTF. CDR3 nucleotide sequence: TGTGCCACCAGCAGAGTCGAGGCTGGCTACACCTTC.

The gene calls are TRBV5-4 and TRBJ2-7, with D perhaps matching TRBD1 (5 bases). Deletions cut 4 bases from V and 4 bases from J, with 12 bases between. Germline CDR1 and CDR2: SGHNT and YYREEE (reference sequence). This CDR3 contains 13 residues. The CDR3 coding sequence is TGTGCCAGCAGCCCACCCAACAGGTACGAGCAGTACTTC. Translation gives CASSPPNRYEQYF.

This clone was observed a single time. CDR3 sequence (DNA): TGTGCCAGCAGCGCATCGGGACTATCCTACAATGAGCAGTTCTTC. Amino acids: CASSASGLSYNEQFF. V usage is TRBV9 and J usage is TRBJ2-1, with TRBD2 matching 7 bases. V lost 3 bases to trimming and J lost 1 base; unmatched junction nucleotides: 4. Germline CDR1 and CDR2: SGDLS and YYNGEE. The CDR3 loop spans 15 amino acids.

The rearrangement uses TRBV9 and TRBJ2-5; 9 positions agree with TRBD2. The V and J ends lost 0 bases and 4 bases, in that order; junction bases with no gene match: 10. The CDR3 extends over 17 amino acids. Germline CDR1 SGDLS, CDR2 YYNGEE. CDR3 sequence: CASSVGPSGRNGETQYF. CDR3 coding DNA: TGTGCCAGCAGCGTAGGCCCCAGCGGGAGGAATGGAGAGACCCAGTACTTC. Filled out from reference TRBV9 and TRBJ2-5, the complete variable domain reads DSGVTQTPKHLITATGQRVTLRCSPRSGDLSVYWYQQSLDQGLQFLIQYYNGEERAKGNILERFSAQQFPDLHSELNLSSLELGDSALYFCASSVGPSGRNGETQYFGPGTRLLVL.

In this sample, this clone turned up once. DNA for the CDR3: TGTGCCAGTAGTATGGGCACAAACAGGGGCAGTATAAGGGGCTACACCTTC. Translation gives CASSMGTNRGSIRGYTF. This rearrangement joins TRBV19 to TRBJ1-2; 7 positions match TRBD1. Germline-derived CDR1 and CDR2 are LNHDA and SQIVND (reference sequence). With V trimmed by 3 bases and J by 8 bases, 18 bases remained unmatched. The CDR3 length is 17 residues.

The chain recombines TRBV29-1 with TRBJ1-2; 10 positions agree with TRBD1. CDR1 is SQVTM, CDR2 ANQGSEA, per germline. The CDR3 runs to 14 residues. J was trimmed by 6 bases and V by 2 bases; bases with no gene match: 6. CDR3 sequence reads: CSVERDRGNNGYTF. The CDR3 nucleotides read TGCAGCGTTGAAAGGGACAGGGGTAATAATGGCTACACCTTC. Complete variable domain (other parts from reference TRBV29-1 and TRBJ1-2): SAVISQKPSRDICQRGTSLTIQCQVDSQVTMMFWYRQQPGQSLTLIATANQGSEATYESGFVIDKFPISRPNLTFSTLTVSNMSPEDSSIYLCSVERDRGNNGYTFGSGTRLTVV.

The chain employs TRBV19 and TRBJ1-1; no definite D call. CDR3 length: 11 residues. The V gene lost 9 bases and the J gene lost 4 bases, with 9 bases spanning the gap. Germline V gene sequence: CDR1 LNHDA, CDR2 SQIVND (reference sequence). CDR3 nucleotide sequence: TGTGCCAGCCTACTCGGCACTGAAGCTTTCTTT. Its protein is CASLLGTEAFF.

This clone is a singleton in its sample. The J gene is TRBJ2-4, the V gene TRBV2; 8 bases align to TRBD1. The CDR3 is made up of 16 amino acids. The ends lost 4 bases at V and 6 bases at J; junction bases unmatched: 11. Germline loops: CDR1 SNHLY, CDR2 FYNNEI. The CDR3 is CASSAVGRGQTNIQYF. The CDR3 DNA reads as TGTGCCAGCAGTGCGGTAGGCAGGGGGCAAACAAACATTCAGTACTTC. The full variable domain, rest sourced from reference TRBV2 and TRBJ2-4, is EPEVTQTPSHQVTQMGQEVILRCVPISNHLYFYWYRQILGQKVEFLVSFYNNEISEKSEIFDDQFSVERPDGSNFTLKIRSTKLEDSAMYFCASSAVGRGQTNIQYFGAGTRLSVL.